Listed here are 22 T cell receptor beta chains from one sample, sequenced in a study of T cells in Graves' hyperthyroidism and ophthalmopathy. Researchers amplified the TCR beta CDR3 regions from RNA transcripts. TCR CDR3 regions were first amplified by RT-PCR with HTBI primers. One entry per CDR3 protein, called by TCRdb with MiXCR from the multiplex PCR reads. Here the sample spans about 280,000 distinct CDR3 sequences, 20% to 30% being singletons. Sequences were obtained from blood. These receptors were collected from a man aged 35-49 years with Graves' hyperthyroidism that later progressed to Graves' ophthalmopathy.

The chain is built from TRBV7-9 and TRBJ1-2, with 9 nucleotides matching TRBD1. Trimming at V came to 4 bases and at J to 3 bases, leaving 6 bases not matched to a gene. The V gene's germline CDR1 is SEHNR and CDR2 FQNEAQ (reference sequence). The CDR3 contains 15 residues. CDR3 DNA: TGTGCCAGCAGCTCTACAGGGGGCGCGTACTATGGCTACACCTTC. Protein sequence: CASSSTGGAYYGYTF.

This clonotype was counted many times. V usage is TRBV5-1 and J usage is TRBJ1-5; possible D gene TRBD1, 6 bases. Trimming took off 0 bases at V and 4 bases at J, with 17 bases between the two ends. This CDR3 is 17 amino acids long. CDR1 is SGHRS, CDR2 YFSETQ, per germline. CDR3 amino acids: CASSLAAGDSMNQPQHF. CDR3 bases: TGCGCCAGCAGCTTGGCCGCAGGGGATTCGATGAATCAGCCCCAGCATTTT.

The V and J genes are TRBV27 and TRBJ1-1, with unresolved D. With 4 bases removed from V and 0 bases from J, the gap between germline ends came to 9 bases. This CDR3 comprises 14 residues. Germline V gene sequence: CDR1 MNHEY, CDR2 SMNVEV (reference sequence). The CDR3 here is CASSSGSMNTEAFF. Here the CDR3 DNA reads TGTGCCAGCAGTTCTGGGTCTATGAACACTGAAGCTTTCTTT.

This clonotype was picked up many times. This chain connects TRBV13 to TRBJ1-2; D gene uncertain. This CDR3 region has 14 residues. V lost 5 bases to trimming and J lost 6 bases, with 16 bases between them. CDR1 is PRHDT, CDR2 FYEKMQ, per germline (reference sequence). The CDR3 sequence is CASSLQTRDDGYTF. CDR3 bases: TGTGCCAGCAGCCTCCAGACCCGGGATGATGGCTACACCTTC.

Many counts were recorded for this clonotype. The rearrangement links TRBV6-1 to TRBJ1-2; D not resolved. Germline V gene lookup returns CDR1 MNHNS and CDR2 SASEGT. V was trimmed by 3 bases and J by 4 bases, leaving 9 bases between them. There are 13 residues in the CDR3. CDR3 sequence: CASSEFFGYGYTF. The CDR3 DNA sequence: TGTGCCAGCAGTGAGTTCTTTGGCTATGGCTACACCTTC.

CDR3 residues: CSARAAGQVEAFF. CDR3 bases: TGCAGTGCTAGAGCGGCGGGACAGGTTGAAGCTTTCTTT. The chain combines TRBV20-1 with TRBJ1-1; 8 nucleotides match TRBD1. The CDR3 extends over 13 amino acids. J lost 7 bases, V lost 1 base, and 5 bases had no gene match. Germline CDR1 and CDR2: DFQATT and SNEGSKA (reference sequence).

This clonotype was detected ten times or more. The chain recombines TRBV15 with TRBJ2-5; D may match TRBD1 or TRBD2 (5 bases each). Germline CDR1 is LNHNV and CDR2 is YYDKDF (reference sequence). The ends were cut back, 3 bases at V and 4 bases at J, with 24 bases in the middle. This CDR3 is built from 18 residues. As DNA, the CDR3 is TGTGCCACCAGCAGTGGGGGTGTGGCAGCGAGGGTAGGAGAGACCCAGTACTTC. This gives the protein CATSSGGVAARVGETQYF.

This clonotype was seen repeatedly, ten times or more. The chain is built from TRBV11-2 and TRBJ2-5, with D perhaps being TRBD1 or TRBD2 (5 bases each). The CDR3 sequence is 16 residues long. The V gene lost 1 base and the J gene lost 1 base, with 13 bases spanning the gap. Germline assignment: CDR1 SGHAT and CDR2 FQNNGV. DNA of the CDR3: TGTGCCAGCAGCTTAGTGACGGGGACCCGCCAAGAGACCCAGTACTTC. It codes for CASSLVTGTRQETQYF.

This clonotype was seen ten or more times. The chain couples TRBV24-1 to TRBJ2-5; D might be TRBD1 (5 bases). Trimming shortened V by 0 bases and J by 5 bases, and 12 bases separated the two germline ends. CDR3 length: 15 residues. Germline V gene data show CDR1 as KGHDR and CDR2 as SFDVKD. CDR3: CATSDLQGVRETQYF. Here the CDR3 DNA reads TGTGCCACCAGTGATTTGCAAGGGGTGCGGGAGACCCAGTACTTC.

This clonotype was recorded a few times. V and J are TRBV5-1 and TRBJ2-5, with 7 bases that match TRBD1. Trimming at V came to 9 bases and at J to 1 base, leaving 12 bases not matched to a gene. Germline V CDR1 and CDR2: SGHRS, YFSETQ. This CDR3 has 15 amino acids. CDR3 nucleotides: TGCGCCACCACCCCGACAGGACAGGCCCAAGAGACCCAGTACTTC. Amino acids: CATTPTGQAQETQYF.

J is TRBJ2-7 and V is TRBV7-2; no clear D. V lost 5 bases, J lost 3 bases, and 14 bases lay in between. In germline, CDR1 is SGHTA, CDR2 FQGNSA. The CDR3 runs to 14 residues. This CDR3 reads CASSNPPWVYEQYF. In DNA, the CDR3 is TGTGCCAGCAGCAACCCCCCGTGGGTCTACGAGCAGTACTTC.

The rearrangement links TRBV6-5 to TRBJ2-2; 8 bases line up with TRBD2. CDR1 is MNHEY and CDR2 is SVGAGI in the germline V gene. V shed 2 bases, J shed 2 bases, and the junction held 7 bases outside the gene matches. CDR3 length: 17 residues. The CDR3 here is CASSYGAGGSNTGELFF. In DNA, the CDR3 is TGTGCCAGCAGTTACGGGGCGGGAGGAAGTAACACCGGGGAGCTGTTTTTT.

This clonotype showed up many times. J is TRBJ2-7 and V is TRBV20-1; TRBD2 matches at 8 bases. The CDR3 loop spans 14 amino acids. The germline V gene encodes CDR1 DFQATT and CDR2 SNEGSKA (reference sequence). After removal of 0 bases from V and 7 bases from J, the junction contained 8 bases not matched to a gene. The CDR3, as DNA: TGCAGTGCTAGAGATAGCGGGAAAGAGAGGGAGCAGTACTTC. It encodes CSARDSGKEREQYF.

This clonotype was observed at least ten times. V usage is TRBV12-3 or TRBV12-4 and J usage is TRBJ2-6; 7 bases map to TRBD1. This CDR3 is built from 17 residues. The V and J ends lost 5 bases and 4 bases, in that order; junction bases with no gene match: 11. CDR3 DNA sequence: TGTGCCAGCAGTCTGGACAGGACTGTAGAAGGGGCCAACGTCCTGACTTTC. Translating gives CASSLDRTVEGANVLTF.

In this sample, this clonotype turned up many times. V usage is TRBV9 and J usage is TRBJ1-5, with no clear D. This CDR3 is 15 amino acids long. Trimming removed 2 bases at V and 8 bases at J, with 17 bases between. The germline CDR1 and CDR2 sequences are SGDLS and YYNGEE. The CDR3 DNA reads TGTGCCAGCAGCGTCGGCGGGCTGTCGGTAGAGCCCCAGCATTTT. It yields the protein CASSVGGLSVEPQHF. The entire variable domain, with the rest obtained from reference TRBV9 and TRBJ1-5, is as follows: DSGVTQTPKHLITATGQRVTLRCSPRSGDLSVYWYQQSLDQGLQFLIQYYNGEERAKGNILERFSAQQFPDLHSELNLSSLELGDSALYFCASSVGGLSVEPQHFGDGTRLSIL.

This clonotype occurred many times. The CDR3 sequence is CASRQTGNTGELFF. The DNA of the CDR3 is TGTGCCAGCAGACAGACAGGGAACACCGGGGAGCTGTTTTTT. The chain employs TRBV3-1 and TRBJ2-2, with a possible D match to TRBD1 (6 bases). The CDR3 loop spans 14 amino acids. Germline V gene data show CDR1 as LGHDT and CDR2 as YNNKEL (reference sequence). The ends were cut back, 6 bases at V and 1 base at J, with 9 bases in the middle.

As to this clonotype: This may stem from a read error, because a much larger clone lies one nucleotide away. No conserved phenylalanine or tryptophan is present at the end of the CDR3, so a read error is the likely explanation. The chain is built from TRBV3-1 and TRBJ1-1; no clear D. The CDR3 covers 14 residues. Germline CDR1 LGHDT, CDR2 YNNKEL (reference sequence). The V and J ends lost 0 bases and 4 bases respectively, with 9 bases between them. The CDR3 DNA reads TGTGCCAGCAGCCAAGATAACAGTCGCACTGAAGCTTTCCTT. Protein sequence: CASSQDNSRTEAFL.

This clonotype was observed at least ten times. The genes are TRBV28 and TRBJ1-6, with unresolved D. The CDR3 contains 16 residues. CDR1 and CDR2 (germline): MDHEN, SYDVKM. Between the trimmed V and J ends, which lost 5 bases and 7 bases, there was a span of 18 bases. The CDR3 DNA reads as TGTGCCAGCAGTGTCCCCCCAAGTCGACCGAATTCACCCCTCCACTTT. It translates to CASSVPPSRPNSPLHF.

Many counts were recorded for this clonotype. This rearrangement joins TRBV29-1 to TRBJ1-2, with D tentatively TRBD1 (6 bases). CDR1 is SQVTM, CDR2 ANQGSEA, per germline. The CDR3 has 13 amino acids. Deletions cut 6 bases from V and 4 bases from J, with 15 bases between. The CDR3 reads CSVDPGTSYGYTF. The CDR3 DNA is TGCAGCGTGGACCCCGGGACAAGCTATGGCTACACCTTC.

V gene TRBV7-6 combines with J gene TRBJ2-5; D remains ambiguous. Germline CDR1 reads SGHVS; CDR2 reads FNYEAQ. Trimming removed 7 bases at V and 3 bases at J, with 12 bases between. The CDR3 sequence is 13 residues long. DNA of the CDR3: TGTGCCAGCATGCTAGGTCTAGAAGAGACCCAGTACTTC. It specifies CASMLGLEETQYF.

This clonotype was counted at least ten times. The chain couples TRBV5-1 to TRBJ2-2; TRBD1 matches at 8 bases. This CDR3 has 15 amino acids. The junction had 5 bases not matched to a gene; V was cut back by 2 bases and J by 5 bases. Germline V lookup: CDR1 SGHRS, CDR2 YFSETQ. The CDR3 loop reads CASSLTGGMTGELFF. The CDR3 DNA sequence: TGCGCCAGCAGCTTAACAGGGGGAATGACCGGGGAGCTGTTTTTT.

The chain is built from TRBV7-2 and TRBJ1-2; a possible D gene is TRBD1 (5 bases). V dropped 5 bases and J dropped 8 bases, with 15 bases sitting between them. The germline V gene encodes CDR1 SGHTA and CDR2 FQGNSA. The CDR3 spans 13 residues. The CDR3 spells CASSPKEGSGYTF. The CDR3 bases are TGTGCCAGCAGCCCGAAGGAGGGGAGCGGCTACACCTTC.